The 18 T cell receptor beta chains below come from one sample, sequenced in a study of OX40 agonist ivuxolimab in advanced cancers. Data came from immunoSEQ multiplex PCR; TCRdb stores just in-frame clones and leaves some out. The repertoire includes 65,000 to 95,000 clones, roughly 87% of them detected once, and about 0.2% sits in the top ten. Sequences were derived from CD4+ or CD8+ T cells sorted from blood, sampled in a trial of the OX40 agonist ivuxolimab. These TCRs come from an adult with an advanced solid tumor such as melanoma, head and neck, liver or kidney cancer.

The chain uses TRBV2 and TRBJ2-1; 9 bases align to TRBD1. The CDR3 extends over 15 amino acids. Germline lookup yields CDR1 SNHLY and CDR2 FYNNEI. V shed 4 bases and J 5 bases; nucleotides not matched to a gene: 6. CDR3 coding DNA: TGTGCCAGCAGTGTAACAGGGGGCTTGGACAATGAGCAGTTCTTC. Its protein is CASSVTGGLDNEQFF.

The rearrangement uses TRBV7-2 and TRBJ1-5; possibly TRBD1 for D (6 bases). Germline lookup yields CDR1 SGHTA and CDR2 FQGNSA. The V end lost 2 bases, the J end lost 2 bases, and 13 bases lay between the germline ends. This CDR3 region has 16 residues. The CDR3 region is CASSLFARGGNQPQHF. The CDR3 coding sequence is TGTGCCAGCAGCTTATTTGCCAGGGGTGGCAATCAGCCCCAGCATTTT.

The chain links TRBV27 to TRBJ1-5; 9 bases map to TRBD1. Germline CDR1 MNHEY, CDR2 SMNVEV (reference sequence). Trimming at V came to 4 bases and at J to 2 bases, leaving 9 bases not matched to a gene. The CDR3 is 17 residues long. The CDR3 region has the DNA TGTGCCAGCAGTTCCGGTAACAGGGGGCAGGGCAATCAGCCCCAGCATTTT. It specifies CASSSGNRGQGNQPQHF.

The V and J genes are TRBV30 and TRBJ1-2; D ambiguous. Germline V lookup: CDR1 GTSNPN, CDR2 SVGIG (reference sequence). V was cut by 1 base and J by 1 base, with 10 bases left in between. The CDR3 extends over 14 amino acids. The CDR3 protein is CAWSGKGSNYGYTF. The CDR3 DNA is TGTGCCTGGAGTGGGAAGGGAAGTAACTATGGCTACACCTTC.

A single count supports this clone. The genes are TRBV5-1 and TRBJ2-1; D uncertain. The CDR3 is made up of 14 amino acids. Trimming stripped 3 bases from V and 7 bases from J, with 14 bases between. The germline V gene has CDR1 SGHRS and CDR2 YFSETQ. CDR3: CASSYDFGVNEQFF. CDR3 nucleotide sequence: TGCGCCAGCAGCTACGATTTTGGGGTGAATGAGCAGTTCTTC.

The chain recombines TRBV19 with TRBJ1-1; weak D call: TRBD1 (5 bases). Germline lookup yields CDR1 LNHDA and CDR2 SQIVND (reference sequence). The V and J ends lost 0 bases and 11 bases respectively, with 19 bases between them. This CDR3 spans 15 amino acids. The CDR3 DNA reads TGTGCCAGTAGTATAGAATGGGGCAGGCCAAACAGGGCTTTCTTT. Translated, it gives CASSIEWGRPNRAFF. Full variable domain (remainder filled in from reference TRBV19 and TRBJ1-1): DGGITQSPKYLFRKEGQNVTLSCEQNLNHDAMYWYRQDPGQGLRLIYYSQIVNDFQKGDIAEGYSVSREKKESFPLTVTSAQKNPTAFYLCASSIEWGRPNRAFFGQGTRLTVV.

The chain carries TRBV7-2 and TRBJ2-1; TRBD2 aligns across 8 bases. The CDR3 totals 15 residues. Unmatched junction bases numbered 7, after V lost 4 bases and J lost 5 bases. Germline CDR1 and CDR2: SGHTA and FQGNSA. CDR3 protein: CASSSPGTRHNEQFF. In DNA, the CDR3 is TGTGCCAGCAGCTCCCCCGGGACTAGACACAATGAGCAGTTCTTC.

The chain combines TRBV7-8 with TRBJ1-2; 9 bases agree with TRBD1. V gave up 3 bases and J gave up 3 bases; unmatched junction bases: 5. Germline CDR1 is SGHVS and CDR2 is FQNEAQ. CDR3 length equals 15 residues. The CDR3 region has the DNA TGTGCCAGCAGCTTCCACAGGGGGCCGGACTATGGCTACACCTTC. This sequence encodes CASSFHRGPDYGYTF.

The chain carries TRBV27 and TRBJ2-3; 7 nucleotides align to TRBD1. Germline V gives CDR1 MNHEY, CDR2 SMNVEV (reference sequence). This CDR3 region has 16 residues. With 2 bases clipped from V and 2 bases from J, the junction kept 7 bases outside the gene matches. The CDR3 nucleotides are TGTGCCAGCAGTTTAAGGCGACAGGGAAACACAGATACGCAGTATTTT. It translates to CASSLRRQGNTDTQYF.

This chain links TRBV4-1 with TRBJ2-1, with 7 bases aligning to TRBD2. Trimming at V came to 0 bases and at J to 2 bases, leaving 7 bases not matched to a gene. In germline, CDR1 is MGHRA, CDR2 YSYEKL. The CDR3 sequence is 17 residues long. CDR3: CASSQDMASGTYNEQFF. Here the CDR3 DNA reads TGCGCCAGCAGCCAAGATATGGCTAGCGGCACCTACAATGAGCAGTTCTTC.

The genes are TRBV18 and TRBJ2-7; D is unclear. V gave up 0 bases and J gave up 6 bases, with 12 bases separating them. This CDR3 contains 14 residues. Germline assignment: CDR1 KGHSH and CDR2 LQKENI. The CDR3 DNA reads as TGTGCCAGCTCACCACCCAACCCGAAGATCGAGCAGTACTTC. Protein product: CASSPPNPKIEQYF.

This sequence joins TRBV4-1 and TRBJ1-6, with D unclear. Germline CDR1 reads MGHRA; CDR2 reads YSYEKL. This CDR3 contains 14 residues. Trimming pared 2 bases from V and 7 bases from J, leaving 9 bases between. The chain's CDR3 is CASSQRDSNSPLHF. The CDR3 DNA reads TGCGCCAGCAGCCAACGAGACTCCAATTCACCCCTCCACTTT.

The rearrangement joins TRBV6-6 to TRBJ2-1; the match to TRBD2 covers 12 bases. The germline V gene encodes CDR1 MNHNY and CDR2 SVGAGI (reference sequence). The CDR3 loop spans 16 amino acids. V lost 5 bases and J lost 8; bases outside the gene matches: 10. The CDR3 DNA follows: TGTGCCAGCAGTGGACAGAGACTAGCGGGAGCGTATGAGCAGTTCTTC. It codes for CASSGQRLAGAYEQFF.

This sequence joins TRBV18 and TRBJ1-2; D remains unclear. Looked up from germline, CDR1 is KGHSH and CDR2 is LQKENI. The V and J ends lost 3 bases and 0 bases respectively, with 14 bases between them. This CDR3 spans 16 amino acids. The CDR3 is CASSPPRTEANYGYTF. The CDR3 coding sequence is TGTGCCAGCTCACCCCCCAGGACGGAAGCTAACTATGGCTACACCTTC.

The gene calls are TRBV12-5 and TRBJ2-2, with 10 nucleotides matching TRBD2. V dropped 6 bases and J dropped 6; count of bases not matched to a gene: 4. The CDR3 is made up of 14 amino acids. Per the germline V gene, CDR1 is LGHNT and CDR2 is FRNRAP. CDR3 DNA: TGTGCTAGTGGGCTAGCGGGAGTAGCCGGGGAGCTGTTTTTT. Translation gives CASGLAGVAGELFF.

This sequence joins TRBV15 and TRBJ2-7; D is perhaps TRBD1 (6 bases). Trimming shortened V by 2 bases and J by 3 bases, and 20 bases separated the two germline ends. The CDR3 has 17 amino acids. The germline CDR1 and CDR2 sequences are LNHNV and YYDKDF (reference sequence). The CDR3 spells CATSRPPSGTLLYEQYF. The CDR3 DNA is TGTGCCACCAGCAGACCCCCTTCCGGGACACTTCTCTACGAGCAGTACTTC.

The CDR3 nucleotides are TGTGCCAGCAGCTTACCGGGACAGGGGGCTCAGCAGTACTTC. This translates into CASSLPGQGAQQYF. The chain links TRBV7-9 to TRBJ2-7; 12 bases fit TRBD1. Germline trimming cut 2 bases from V and 8 bases from J; bases unmatched to any gene: 4. Germline assignment: CDR1 SEHNR and CDR2 FQNEAQ (reference sequence). The CDR3 consists of 14 residues.

The J gene is TRBJ2-5, the V gene TRBV29-1, with 12 bases aligning to TRBD2. The CDR3 length is 13 residues. V dropped 6 bases and J dropped 13; count of bases not matched to a gene: 12. Germline lookup yields CDR1 SQVTM and CDR2 ANQGSEA. In nucleotides, the CDR3 is TGCAGCGTGTCCACTAGCGGGGGGCCTGGGTGGTACTTC. It specifies CSVSTSGGPGWYF.